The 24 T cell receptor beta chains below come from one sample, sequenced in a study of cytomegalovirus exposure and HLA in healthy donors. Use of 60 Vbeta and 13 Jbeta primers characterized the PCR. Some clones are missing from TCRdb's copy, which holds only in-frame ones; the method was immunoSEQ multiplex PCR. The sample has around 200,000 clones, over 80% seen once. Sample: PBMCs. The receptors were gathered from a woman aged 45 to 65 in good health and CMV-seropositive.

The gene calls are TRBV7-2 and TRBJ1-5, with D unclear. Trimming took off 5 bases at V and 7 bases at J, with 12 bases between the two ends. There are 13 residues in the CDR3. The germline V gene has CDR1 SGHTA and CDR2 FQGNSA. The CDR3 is CASSRTGYQPQHF. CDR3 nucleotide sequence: TGTGCCAGCAGCCGGACTGGATACCAGCCCCAGCATTTT.

The CDR3 loop reads CASSQDGVAGGGADTQYF. CDR3 sequence (DNA): TGTGCCAGCAGCCAAGATGGAGTAGCGGGGGGCGGGGCAGATACGCAGTATTTT. The V gene is TRBV4-2, the J gene TRBJ2-3, with 10 bases lining up with TRBD2. The CDR3 sequence is 18 residues long. Losses at the gene ends were 0 bases for V and 4 bases for J; bases not matched to a gene: 10. Germline assignment: CDR1 LGHNA and CDR2 YNFKEQ.

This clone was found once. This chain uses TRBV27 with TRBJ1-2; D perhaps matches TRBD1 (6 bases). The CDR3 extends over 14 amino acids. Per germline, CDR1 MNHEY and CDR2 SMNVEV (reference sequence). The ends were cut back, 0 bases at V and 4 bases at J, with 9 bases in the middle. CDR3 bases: TGTGCCAGCAGTTTATCCGACAGGCGCTATGGCTACACCTTC. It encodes CASSLSDRRYGYTF.

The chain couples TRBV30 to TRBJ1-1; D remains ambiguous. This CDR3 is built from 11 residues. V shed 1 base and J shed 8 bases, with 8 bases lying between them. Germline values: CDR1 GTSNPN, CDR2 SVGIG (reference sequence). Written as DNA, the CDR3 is TGTGCCTGGAGTGGGACGGGAGAAGCTTTCTTT. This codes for CAWSGTGEAFF.

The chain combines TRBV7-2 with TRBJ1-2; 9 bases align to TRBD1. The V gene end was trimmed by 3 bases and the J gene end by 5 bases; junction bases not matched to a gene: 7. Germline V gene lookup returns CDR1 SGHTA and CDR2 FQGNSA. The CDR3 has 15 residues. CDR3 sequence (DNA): TGTGCCAGCAGCTTCGGGACAGGGATGGGGTATGGCTACACCTTC. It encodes CASSFGTGMGYGYTF.

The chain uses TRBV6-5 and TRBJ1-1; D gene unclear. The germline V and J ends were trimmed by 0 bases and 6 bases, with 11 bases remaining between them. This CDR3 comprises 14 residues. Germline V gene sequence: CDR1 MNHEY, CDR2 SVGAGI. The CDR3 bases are TGTGCCAGCAGTTACTCGAGTACGGGGTCTGAAGCTTTCTTT. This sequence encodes CASSYSSTGSEAFF.

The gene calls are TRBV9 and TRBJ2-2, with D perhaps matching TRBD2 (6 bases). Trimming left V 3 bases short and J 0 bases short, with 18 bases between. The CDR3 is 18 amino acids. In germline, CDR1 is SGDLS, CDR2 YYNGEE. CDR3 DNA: TGTGCCAGCAGCGCGAGGGGAATAGCGGAATCGAACACCGGGGAGCTGTTTTTT. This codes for CASSARGIAESNTGELFF.

The CDR3 region is CASSPSISGNTIYF. The CDR3 DNA reads TGTGCCAGCAGCCCCTCTATCTCTGGAAACACCATATATTTT. This sequence joins TRBV5-4 and TRBJ1-3; D unresolved. This CDR3 has 14 amino acids. The germline gives CDR1 SGHNT, CDR2 YYREEE (reference sequence). The V gene lost 4 bases and the J gene lost 0 bases, with 8 bases spanning the gap. Drawing the rest from reference TRBV5-4 and TRBJ1-3, the complete variable domain is ETGVTQSPTHLIKTRGQQVTLRCSSQSGHNTVSWYQQALGQGPQFIFQYYREEENGRGNFPPRFSGLQFPNYSSELNVNALELDDSALYLCASSPSISGNTIYFGEGSWLTVV.

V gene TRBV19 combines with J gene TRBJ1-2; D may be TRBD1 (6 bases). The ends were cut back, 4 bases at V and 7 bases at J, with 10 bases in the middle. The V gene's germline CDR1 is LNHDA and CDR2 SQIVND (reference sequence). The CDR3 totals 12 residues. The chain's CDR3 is CASSTRRGGYTF. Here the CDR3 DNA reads TGTGCCAGTAGTACCCGCAGGGGTGGCTACACCTTC. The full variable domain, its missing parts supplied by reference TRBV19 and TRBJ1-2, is DGGITQSPKYLFRKEGQNVTLSCEQNLNHDAMYWYRQDPGQGLRLIYYSQIVNDFQKGDIAEGYSVSREKKESFPLTVTSAQKNPTAFYLCASSTRRGGYTFGSGTRLTVV.

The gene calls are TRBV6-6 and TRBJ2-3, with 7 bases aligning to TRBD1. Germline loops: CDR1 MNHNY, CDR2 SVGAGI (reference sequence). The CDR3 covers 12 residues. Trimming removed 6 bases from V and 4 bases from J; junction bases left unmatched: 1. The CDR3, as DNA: TGTGCCAGCAGAGACAGGGCAGATACGCAGTATTTT. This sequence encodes CASRDRADTQYF.

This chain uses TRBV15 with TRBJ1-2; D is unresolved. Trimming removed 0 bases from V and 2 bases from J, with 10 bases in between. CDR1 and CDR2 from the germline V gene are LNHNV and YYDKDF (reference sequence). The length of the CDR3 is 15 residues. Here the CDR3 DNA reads TGTGCCACCAGCAGAGATCCCTCGCGGAACTATGGCTACACCTTC. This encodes CATSRDPSRNYGYTF.

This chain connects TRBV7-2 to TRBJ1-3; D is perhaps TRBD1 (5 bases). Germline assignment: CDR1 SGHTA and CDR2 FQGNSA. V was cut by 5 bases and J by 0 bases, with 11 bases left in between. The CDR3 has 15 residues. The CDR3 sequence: CASSRQSYSGNTIYF. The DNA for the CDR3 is TGTGCCAGCAGCCGACAGAGCTACTCTGGAAACACCATATATTTT.

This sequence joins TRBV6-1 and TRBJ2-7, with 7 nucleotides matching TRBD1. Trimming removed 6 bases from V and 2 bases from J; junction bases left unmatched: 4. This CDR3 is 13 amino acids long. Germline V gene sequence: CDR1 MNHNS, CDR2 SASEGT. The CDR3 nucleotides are TGTGCCAGCAGCGGGACAGCAACCTACGAGCAGTACTTC. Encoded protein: CASSGTATYEQYF.

CDR3 amino acids: CASSPRGGANTEAFF. The CDR3 DNA follows: TGTGCCAGCAGCCCGAGAGGGGGCGCGAACACTGAAGCTTTCTTT. The rearrangement joins TRBV7-2 to TRBJ1-1, with 7 bases lining up with TRBD1. The CDR3 runs 15 residues. From germline, CDR1 is SGHTA and CDR2 FQGNSA. Losses at the gene ends were 5 bases for V and 1 base for J; bases not matched to a gene: 7.

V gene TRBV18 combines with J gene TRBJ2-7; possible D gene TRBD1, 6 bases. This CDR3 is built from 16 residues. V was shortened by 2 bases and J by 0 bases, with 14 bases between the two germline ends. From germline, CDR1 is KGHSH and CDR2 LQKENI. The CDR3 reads CASSPTRGYRSYEQYF. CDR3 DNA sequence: TGTGCCAGCTCACCAACCAGGGGATACCGCTCCTACGAGCAGTACTTC.

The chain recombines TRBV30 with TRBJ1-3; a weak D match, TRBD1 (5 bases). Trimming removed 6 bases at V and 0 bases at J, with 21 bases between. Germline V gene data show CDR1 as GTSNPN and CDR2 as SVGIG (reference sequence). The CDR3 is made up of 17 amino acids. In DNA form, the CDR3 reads TGTGCCTGCGGGAGGACCGGGGCTTGGGGCTCTGGAAACACCATATATTTT. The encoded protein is CACGRTGAWGSGNTIYF. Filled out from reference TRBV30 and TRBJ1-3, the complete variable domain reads SQTIHQWPATLVQPVGSPLSLECTVEGTSNPNLYWYRQAAGRGLQLLFYSVGIGQISSEVPQNLSASRPQDRQFILSSKKLLLSDSGFYLCACGRTGAWGSGNTIYFGEGSWLTVV.

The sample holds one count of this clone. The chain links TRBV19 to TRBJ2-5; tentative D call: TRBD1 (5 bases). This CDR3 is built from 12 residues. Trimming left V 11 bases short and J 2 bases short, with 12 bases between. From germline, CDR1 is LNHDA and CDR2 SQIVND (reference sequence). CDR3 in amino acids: CASQDSQETQYF. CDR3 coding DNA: TGTGCCTCCCAAGACAGTCAAGAGACCCAGTACTTC.

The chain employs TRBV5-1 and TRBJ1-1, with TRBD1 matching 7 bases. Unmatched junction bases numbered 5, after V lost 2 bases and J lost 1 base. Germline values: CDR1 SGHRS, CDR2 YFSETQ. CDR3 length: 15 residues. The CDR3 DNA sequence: TGCGCCAGCAGCTTTACGACAGGGTGGAACACTGAAGCTTTCTTT. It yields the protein CASSFTTGWNTEAFF.

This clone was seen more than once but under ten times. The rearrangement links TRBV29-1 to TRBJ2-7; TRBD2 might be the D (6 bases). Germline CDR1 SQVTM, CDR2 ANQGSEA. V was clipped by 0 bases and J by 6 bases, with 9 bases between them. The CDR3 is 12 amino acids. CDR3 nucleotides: TGCAGCGTTGAAGAGGGGGGAGGCGAGCAGTACTTC. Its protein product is CSVEEGGGEQYF.

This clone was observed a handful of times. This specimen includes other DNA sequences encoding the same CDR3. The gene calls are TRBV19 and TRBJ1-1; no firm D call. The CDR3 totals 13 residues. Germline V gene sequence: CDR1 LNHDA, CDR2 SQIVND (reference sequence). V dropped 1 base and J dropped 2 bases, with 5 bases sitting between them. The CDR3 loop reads CASSIALNTEAFF. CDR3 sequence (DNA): TGTGCCAGTAGTATAGCACTTAACACTGAAGCTTTCTTT.

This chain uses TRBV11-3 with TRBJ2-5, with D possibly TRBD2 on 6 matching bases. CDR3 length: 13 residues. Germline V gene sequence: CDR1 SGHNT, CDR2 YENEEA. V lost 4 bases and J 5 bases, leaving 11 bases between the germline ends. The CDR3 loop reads CASSSGLSETQYF. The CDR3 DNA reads TGTGCCAGCAGCTCGGGACTTTCGGAGACCCAGTACTTC.

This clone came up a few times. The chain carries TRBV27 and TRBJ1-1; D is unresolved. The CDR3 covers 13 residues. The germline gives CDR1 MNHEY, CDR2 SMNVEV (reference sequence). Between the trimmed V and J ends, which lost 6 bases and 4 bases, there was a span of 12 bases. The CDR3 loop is CASSPTRGTEAFF. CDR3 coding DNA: TGTGCCAGCAGCCCCACTCGGGGCACTGAAGCTTTCTTT.

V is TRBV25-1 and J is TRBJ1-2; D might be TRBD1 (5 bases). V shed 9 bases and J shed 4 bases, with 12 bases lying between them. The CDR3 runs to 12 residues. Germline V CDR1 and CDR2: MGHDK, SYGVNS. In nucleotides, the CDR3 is TGTGCCAGTGGGGGGGGGAGCTATGGCTACACCTTC. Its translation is CASGGGSYGYTF.

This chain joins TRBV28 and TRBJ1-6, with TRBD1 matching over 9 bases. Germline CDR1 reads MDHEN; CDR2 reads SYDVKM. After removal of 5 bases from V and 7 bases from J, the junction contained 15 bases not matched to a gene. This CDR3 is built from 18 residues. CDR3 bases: TGTGCCAGCAGTCGATACCTAGCCGGGACAGGGAAAAATTCACCCCTCCACTTT. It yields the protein CASSRYLAGTGKNSPLHF.